What follows are 12 T cell receptor beta chains derived from one specimen sequenced in a study of shared clonotypes between healthy human individuals. Some clones are missing from TCRdb's copy, which holds only in-frame ones; the method was immunoSEQ multiplex PCR. The table shows over 2 million clones, with about 95% occurring only once. CD8 cells regarded as naive lacked CD45RO, were positively chosen for CCR7, and omitted terminally differentiated effector memory CD45RA+ cells. The sequenced material came from naive CD8+ T cells sorted from blood. The receptor set was obtained from a man between 18 and 35 years old in good health.

Regarding this clone: Additional DNA sequences in this sample encode the identical CDR3. The chain has TRBV5-6 and TRBJ2-5; D is uncertain. Trimming pared 0 bases from V and 2 bases from J, leaving 5 bases between. The germline V gene encodes CDR1 SGHDT and CDR2 YYEEEE. There are 13 residues in the CDR3. CDR3 nucleotides: TGTGCCAGCAGCTTGGGCGTGCAAGAGACCCAGTACTTC. Its protein is CASSLGVQETQYF.

This clone was detected only once. The gene calls are TRBV11-2 and TRBJ2-3; D unresolved. Trimming took off 3 bases at V and 0 bases at J, with 13 bases between the two ends. From germline, CDR1 is SGHAT and CDR2 FQNNGV. The CDR3 runs 16 residues. The CDR3 spells CASSFPNLDSTDTQYF. Here the CDR3 DNA reads TGTGCCAGCAGCTTCCCAAACCTGGATAGCACAGATACGCAGTATTTT.

This clone appeared a few times. This rearrangement joins TRBV18 to TRBJ2-7; D uncertain. V was shortened by 1 base and J by 2 bases, with 12 bases between the two germline ends. The germline CDR1 and CDR2 sequences are KGHSH and LQKENI. The CDR3 length is 15 residues. CDR3 bases: TGTGCCAGCTCACCACTCGAAGGACCGGCCTACGAGCAGTACTTC. Protein sequence: CASSPLEGPAYEQYF.

The chain joins TRBV4-1 to TRBJ2-3, with D maybe TRBD1 (5 bases). Germline CDR1 MGHRA, CDR2 YSYEKL. The CDR3 contains 13 residues. The germline V and J ends were trimmed by 5 bases and 6 bases, with 12 bases remaining between them. CDR3 coding DNA: TGCGCCAGCAGCGTTCAAGGGGCCGATACGCAGTATTTT. Translating gives CASSVQGADTQYF.

The V and J genes are TRBV2 and TRBJ2-5; maybe TRBD2 (5 bases). CDR3 size: 15 residues. Germline lookup yields CDR1 SNHLY and CDR2 FYNNEI. The V end lost 6 bases, the J end lost 2 bases, and 16 bases lay between the germline ends. CDR3 sequence (DNA): TGTGCCAGCAGCGCCGGGGATGTAGCGCAAGAGACCCAGTACTTC. Residues: CASSAGDVAQETQYF.

This chain joins TRBV27 and TRBJ2-5, with D uncertain. The germline V and J ends were trimmed by 8 bases and 5 bases, with 12 bases remaining between them. CDR3 length: 12 amino acids. CDR1 is MNHEY and CDR2 is SMNVEV in the germline V gene (reference sequence). The chain's CDR3 is CASGRSAETQYF. The CDR3 DNA reads as TGTGCCAGCGGACGATCGGCCGAGACCCAGTACTTC.

There are a few counts of this clone. The rearrangement links TRBV25-1 to TRBJ1-6; D unresolved. V shed 8 bases and J shed 10 bases, with 12 bases lying between them. This CDR3 spans 12 amino acids. Germline V gives CDR1 MGHDK, CDR2 SYGVNS. The CDR3 loop is CASGDKGSPLHF. The CDR3 nucleotides read TGTGCCAGCGGAGACAAAGGGTCACCCCTCCACTTT.

The chain uses TRBV28 and TRBJ2-7, with TRBD2 matching 9 bases. V was pared by 2 bases and J by 7 bases, with 9 bases of the junction left unmatched. The CDR3 contains 15 residues. Germline assignment: CDR1 MDHEN and CDR2 SYDVKM. As DNA, the CDR3 is TGTGCCAGCAGTTTAACGCGGGAGGGCCTAGGAGAGCAGTACTTC. This encodes CASSLTREGLGEQYF.

V and J are TRBV2 and TRBJ2-7; D could derive from TRBD1 or TRBD2 (6 bases each). The germline V and J ends were trimmed by 11 bases and 3 bases, with 11 bases remaining between them. Per the germline V gene, CDR1 is SNHLY and CDR2 is FYNNEI. CDR3 length: 11 residues. The CDR3 sequence is CAGGPDYEQYF. The CDR3 nucleotides are TGTGCCGGGGGGCCCGACTACGAGCAGTACTTC.

The chain combines TRBV9 with TRBJ1-1; 7 nucleotides align to TRBD1. This CDR3 is built from 13 residues. After removal of 4 bases from V and 5 bases from J, the junction contained 5 bases not matched to a gene. Germline CDR1 is SGDLS and CDR2 is YYNGEE. The CDR3: CASSLRQGTEAFF. The DNA for the CDR3 is TGTGCCAGCAGCCTTCGACAGGGAACTGAAGCTTTCTTT.

The genes are TRBV5-6 and TRBJ2-1, with TRBD2 identical over 8 bases. CDR1 is SGHDT, CDR2 YYEEEE, per germline. The CDR3 spans 11 residues. Trimming at V came to 2 bases and at J to 14 bases, leaving 3 bases not matched to a gene. The CDR3 is CASSLAGVEFF. The DNA of the CDR3 is TGTGCCAGCAGCTTAGCGGGGGTGGAGTTCTTC. Full variable domain (rest looked up from reference TRBV5-6 and TRBJ2-1): DAGVTQSPTHLIKTRGQQVTLRCSPKSGHDTVSWYQQALGQGPQFIFQYYEEEERQRGNFPDRFSGHQFPNYSSELNVNALLLGDSALYLCASSLAGVEFFGPGTRLTVL.

This chain uses TRBV10-1 with TRBJ1-1; 8 positions match TRBD1. V shed 5 bases, J shed 5 bases, and the junction held 4 bases outside the gene matches. This CDR3 region has 13 residues. CDR1 and CDR2 from the germline V gene are WNHNN and SYGVQD (reference sequence). The CDR3 is CASSPDRETEAFF. The CDR3 nucleotides read TGCGCCAGCAGTCCGGACAGGGAGACTGAAGCTTTCTTT.